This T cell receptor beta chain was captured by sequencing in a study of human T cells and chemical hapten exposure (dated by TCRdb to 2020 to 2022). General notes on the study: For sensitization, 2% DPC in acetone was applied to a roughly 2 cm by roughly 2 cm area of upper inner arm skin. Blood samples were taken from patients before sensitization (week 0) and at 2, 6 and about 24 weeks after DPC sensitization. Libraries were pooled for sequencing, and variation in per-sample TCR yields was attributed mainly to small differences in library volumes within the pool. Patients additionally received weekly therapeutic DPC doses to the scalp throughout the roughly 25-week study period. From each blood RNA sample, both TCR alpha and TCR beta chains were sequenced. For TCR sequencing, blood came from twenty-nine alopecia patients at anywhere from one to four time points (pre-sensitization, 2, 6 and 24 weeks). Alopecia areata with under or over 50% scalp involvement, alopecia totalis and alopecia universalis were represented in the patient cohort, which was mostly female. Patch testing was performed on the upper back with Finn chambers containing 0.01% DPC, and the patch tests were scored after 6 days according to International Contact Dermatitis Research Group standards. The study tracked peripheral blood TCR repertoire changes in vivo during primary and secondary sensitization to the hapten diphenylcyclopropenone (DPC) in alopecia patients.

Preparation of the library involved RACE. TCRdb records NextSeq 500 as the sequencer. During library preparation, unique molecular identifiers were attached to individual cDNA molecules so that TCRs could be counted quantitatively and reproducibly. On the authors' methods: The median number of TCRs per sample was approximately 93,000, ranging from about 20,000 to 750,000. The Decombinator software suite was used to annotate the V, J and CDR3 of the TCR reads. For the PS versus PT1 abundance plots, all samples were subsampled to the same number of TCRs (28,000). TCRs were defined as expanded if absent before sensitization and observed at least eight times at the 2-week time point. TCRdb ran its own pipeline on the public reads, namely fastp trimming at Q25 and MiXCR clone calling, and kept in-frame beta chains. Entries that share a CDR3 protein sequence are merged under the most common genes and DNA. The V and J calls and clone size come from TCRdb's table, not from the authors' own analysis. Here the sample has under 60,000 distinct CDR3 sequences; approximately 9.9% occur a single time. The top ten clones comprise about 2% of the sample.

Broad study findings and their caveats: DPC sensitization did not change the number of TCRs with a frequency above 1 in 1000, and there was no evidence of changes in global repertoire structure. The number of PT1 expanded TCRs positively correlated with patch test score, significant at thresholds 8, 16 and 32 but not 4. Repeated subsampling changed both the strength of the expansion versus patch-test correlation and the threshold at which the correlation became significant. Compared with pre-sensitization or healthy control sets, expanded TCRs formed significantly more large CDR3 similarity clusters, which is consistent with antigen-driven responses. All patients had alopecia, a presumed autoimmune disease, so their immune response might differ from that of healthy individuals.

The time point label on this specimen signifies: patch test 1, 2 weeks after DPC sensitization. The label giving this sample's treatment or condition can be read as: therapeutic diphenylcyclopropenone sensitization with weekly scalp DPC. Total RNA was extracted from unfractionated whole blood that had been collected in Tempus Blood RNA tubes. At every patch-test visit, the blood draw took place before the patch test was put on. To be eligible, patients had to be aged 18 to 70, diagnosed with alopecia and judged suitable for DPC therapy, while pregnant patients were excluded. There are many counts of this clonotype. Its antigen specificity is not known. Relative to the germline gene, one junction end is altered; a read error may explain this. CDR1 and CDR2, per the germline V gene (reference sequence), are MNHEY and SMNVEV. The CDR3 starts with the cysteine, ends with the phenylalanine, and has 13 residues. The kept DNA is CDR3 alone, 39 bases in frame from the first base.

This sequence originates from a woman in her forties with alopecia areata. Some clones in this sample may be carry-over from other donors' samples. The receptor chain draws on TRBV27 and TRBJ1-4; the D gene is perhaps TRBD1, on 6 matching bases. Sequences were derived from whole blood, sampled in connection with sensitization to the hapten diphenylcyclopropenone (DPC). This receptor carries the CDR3 CVSKRGHNEKLFF. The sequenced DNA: TGTGTCAGCAAGAGGGGACATAATGAAAAACTGTTTTTT.